This T cell receptor beta chain was profiled in a study of identical twins. Via MiXCR, TCRdb re-called the 5' RACE reads, giving one row per CDR3 protein. The table records some 1,600,000 distinct CDR3 sequences, around 33% of them present only once. The CDR3 totals 14 residues. CDR1 and CDR2 (germline): DFQATT, SNEGSKA (reference sequence). Comments on this clonotype: Relative to the germline gene, one junction end is altered; a read error may explain this.

The TCR was taken from a newborn girl in good health. The V gene is TRBV20-1, the J gene TRBJ1-1; perhaps TRBD1 as D (5 bases). The specimen sequenced was cord blood. The CDR3 reads CSARDGAENTEAFF. In DNA form, the CDR3 reads TGCAGTGCTAGAGACGGGGCGGAGAACACTGAGGCTTTCTTT.